This T cell receptor (beta chain) was sequenced during a study of OX40 agonist ivuxolimab in advanced cancers. Study-level background: Ivuxolimab, which targeted the costimulatory receptor OX40 (CD134), was an agonistic, fully human IgG2 monoclonal antibody. Intravenous ivuxolimab was administered to patients every 2 weeks at six dose levels: 0.01, 0.1, 0.3, 1.5, 3 and 10 mg/kg. Of the approximately 50 patients in dose escalation, 19 had hepatocellular carcinoma, some 15 had melanoma, 9 had renal cell carcinoma and 9 had head and neck cancer. In the dose-escalation cohort, 82.7% of patients were male, and the mean age was around 60 years, with a range of about 23 to 85. Patients were allowed to have had prior anti-PD-1, anti-PD-L1 or anti-CTLA-4 therapy, and approximately 39% of the dose-escalation patients had been treated with checkpoint inhibitors. Three dose-escalation patients achieved partial responses, one with hepatocellular carcinoma and two with cutaneous melanoma. The purpose of peripheral TCRbeta sequencing was to test whether ivuxolimab changed TCR sequence diversity and led to clonal T-cell expansion. The paper reports the monotherapy dose-escalation portion (N of about 50 patients) of the phase I ivuxolimab trial.

On this clone itself: The antigen this receptor binds is unknown. It has no much larger one-base neighbor in the sample; base qualities were not kept.

Genomic DNA was extracted from sorted cells for sequencing of the TCRbeta CDR3 region. The immunoSEQ Assay was used to sequence the TCRbeta CDR3 regions. This is the immuneACCESS table as TCRdb keeps it, with only in-frame sequences that have V and J called. A part of the clones is gone; compared with another copy, unresolved V genes explain less than half, and the rest is unexplained. The sample table holds roughly 61,000 clones, of which 75% to 85% were seen once. The ten largest clonotypes hold around 0.8% of the sample. Patients with autoimmune disease history or receiving systemic immunosuppression were excluded from the trial. Peripheral blood for TCR sequencing was collected from all dose cohorts at baseline, on cycle 4 day 1, and on cycle 7 day 1. Samples came from an open-label, multicenter, first-in-human phase I dose-escalation trial of ivuxolimab. Adults with locally advanced or metastatic melanoma, renal cell, hepatocellular, or head and neck squamous cell carcinoma were enrolled in the trial. Before TCR sequencing, CD4+ T cells and CD8+ T cells were sorted from peripheral blood as separate populations.

Inclusive of the bounding cysteine and phenylalanine, the CDR3 is 13 residues long. Left in the record is the CDR3 DNA by itself, 39 bases read in frame from the first base. The germline V gene yields SQVTM for CDR1 and ANQGSEA for CDR2. Trimming removed 4 bases from V and 2 bases from J; the gene matches leave 3 bases unexplained. Study-wide conclusions, independent of this receptor: In the 0.1-3.0 mg/kg groups, partial responders were among the patients with the lowest normalized peripheral clonal expansion, particularly in CD8+ T cells. The antigen specificity of the clonally expanded peripheral T cells was not determined. After ivuxolimab, expanded clones were on average more numerous among CD8+ T cells than among CD4+ T cells. At doses of 0.1 to 3.0 mg/kg, clonal expansion of both CD4+ and CD8+ blood T cells was observed from baseline to week 6. Low levels of normalized T-cell clonal expansion were also seen in some nonresponding patients.

The sample here was CD4+ or CD8+ T cells sorted from blood, taken in a trial of the OX40 agonist ivuxolimab. This clonotype was obtained from an adult with an advanced solid tumor such as melanoma, head and neck, liver or kidney cancer. The V and J segments used are TRBV29-1 and TRBJ2-5; 8 bases in the middle match TRBD1. At the DNA level, the sequence is TGCAGCGTTGCAGGGGGCGGGCAAGAGACCCAGTACTTC. This is translated as CSVAGGGQETQYF. The full variable domain, with segments outside the CDR3 supplied by the reference TRBV29-1 and TRBJ2-5 proteins, appears as SAVISQKPSRDICQRGTSLTIQCQVDSQVTMMFWYRQQPGQSLTLIATANQGSEATYESGFVIDKFPISRPNLTFSTLTVSNMSPEDSSIYLCSVAGGGQETQYFGPGTRLLVL.